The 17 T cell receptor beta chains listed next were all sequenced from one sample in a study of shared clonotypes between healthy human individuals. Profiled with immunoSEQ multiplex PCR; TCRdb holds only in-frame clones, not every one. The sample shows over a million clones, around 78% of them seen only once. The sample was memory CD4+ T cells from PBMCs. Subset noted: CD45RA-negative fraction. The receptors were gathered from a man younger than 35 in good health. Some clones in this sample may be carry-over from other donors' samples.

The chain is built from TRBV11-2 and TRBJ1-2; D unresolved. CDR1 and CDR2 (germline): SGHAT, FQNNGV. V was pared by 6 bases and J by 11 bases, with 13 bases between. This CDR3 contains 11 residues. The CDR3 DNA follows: TGTGCCAGCAGTTCTCACCCTCTATACACCTTC. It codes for CASSSHPLYTF.

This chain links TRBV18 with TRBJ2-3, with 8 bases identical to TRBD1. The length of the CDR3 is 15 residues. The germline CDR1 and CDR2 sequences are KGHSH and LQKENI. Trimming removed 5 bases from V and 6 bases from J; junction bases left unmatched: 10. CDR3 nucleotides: TGTGCCAGCTCATCTAATCCAGGGGGCCGGGATACGCAGTATTTT. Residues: CASSSNPGGRDTQYF.

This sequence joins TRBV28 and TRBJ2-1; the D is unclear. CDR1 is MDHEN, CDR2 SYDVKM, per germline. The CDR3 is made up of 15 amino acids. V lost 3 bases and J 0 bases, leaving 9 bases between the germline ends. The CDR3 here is CASSFIRVSYNEQFF. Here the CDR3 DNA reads TGTGCCAGCAGTTTTATCCGGGTCTCCTACAATGAGCAGTTCTTC.

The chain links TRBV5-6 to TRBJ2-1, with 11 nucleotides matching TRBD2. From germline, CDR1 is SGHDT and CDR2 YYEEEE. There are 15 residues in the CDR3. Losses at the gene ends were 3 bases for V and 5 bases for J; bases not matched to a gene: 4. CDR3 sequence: CASSWGLAVDNEQFF. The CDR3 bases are TGTGCCAGCAGCTGGGGACTAGCGGTAGACAATGAGCAGTTCTTC.

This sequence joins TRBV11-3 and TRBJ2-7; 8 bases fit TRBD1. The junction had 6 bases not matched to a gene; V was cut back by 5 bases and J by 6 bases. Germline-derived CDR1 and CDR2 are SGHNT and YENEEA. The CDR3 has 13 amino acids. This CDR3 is CASSADRGGEQYF. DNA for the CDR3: TGTGCCAGCAGCGCAGACAGGGGTGGCGAGCAGTACTTC.

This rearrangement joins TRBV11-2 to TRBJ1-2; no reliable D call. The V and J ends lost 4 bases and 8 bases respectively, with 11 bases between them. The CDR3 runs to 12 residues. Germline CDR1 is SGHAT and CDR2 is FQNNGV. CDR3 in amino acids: CASSWIPGGYTF. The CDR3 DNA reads TGTGCCAGCAGCTGGATACCAGGAGGCTACACCTTC. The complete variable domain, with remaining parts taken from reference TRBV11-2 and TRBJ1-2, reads EAGVAQSPRYKIIEKRQSVAFWCNPISGHATLYWYQQILGQGPKLLIQFQNNGVVDDSQLPKDRFSAERLKGVDSTLKIQPAKLEDSAVYLCASSWIPGGYTFGSGTRLTVV.

The CDR3 nucleotides read TGTGCCAGCAGCCTAGGGAAGGGTGAGGGGCGCAAGGGTAACTATGGCTACACCTTC. Translated, it gives CASSLGKGEGRKGNYGYTF. The chain combines TRBV5-6 with TRBJ1-2, with TRBD1 as a possible D gene (5 bases). There are 19 residues in the CDR3. Germline loops: CDR1 SGHDT, CDR2 YYEEEE. V was trimmed by 4 bases and J by 1 base, leaving 26 bases between them.

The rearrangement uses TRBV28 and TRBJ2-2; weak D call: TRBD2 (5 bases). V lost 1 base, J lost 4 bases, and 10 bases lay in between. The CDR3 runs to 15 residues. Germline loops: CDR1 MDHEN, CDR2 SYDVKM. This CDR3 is CASSLSGRGTGELFF. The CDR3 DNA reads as TGTGCCAGCAGTTTATCAGGTCGGGGCACCGGGGAGCTGTTTTTT.

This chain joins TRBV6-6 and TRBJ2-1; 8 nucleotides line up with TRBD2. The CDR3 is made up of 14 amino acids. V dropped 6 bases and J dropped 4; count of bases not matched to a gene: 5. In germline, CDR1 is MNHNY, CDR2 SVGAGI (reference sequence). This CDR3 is CASRSGSEYNEQFF. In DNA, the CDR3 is TGTGCCAGCAGGAGCGGGAGCGAGTACAATGAGCAGTTCTTC.

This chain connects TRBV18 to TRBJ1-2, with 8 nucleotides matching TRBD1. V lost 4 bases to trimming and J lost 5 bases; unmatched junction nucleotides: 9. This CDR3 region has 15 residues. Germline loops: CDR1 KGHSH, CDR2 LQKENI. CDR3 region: CASSQVTGADYGYTF. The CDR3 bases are TGTGCCAGCTCACAAGTGACAGGGGCAGATTATGGCTACACCTTC.

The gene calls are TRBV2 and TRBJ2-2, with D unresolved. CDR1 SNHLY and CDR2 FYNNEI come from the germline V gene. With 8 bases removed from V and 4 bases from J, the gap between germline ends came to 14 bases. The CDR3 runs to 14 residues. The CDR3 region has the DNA TGTGCCAGCCAGTCCAACAGTCCCACCGGGGAGCTGTTTTTT. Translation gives CASQSNSPTGELFF.

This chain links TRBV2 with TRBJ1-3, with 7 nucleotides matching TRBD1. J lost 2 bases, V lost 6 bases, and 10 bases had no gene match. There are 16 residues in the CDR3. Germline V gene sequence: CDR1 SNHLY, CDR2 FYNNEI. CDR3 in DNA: TGTGCCAGCAGCTTGGGAGGGGGCCCAGCTGGAAACACCATATATTTT. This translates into CASSLGGGPAGNTIYF.

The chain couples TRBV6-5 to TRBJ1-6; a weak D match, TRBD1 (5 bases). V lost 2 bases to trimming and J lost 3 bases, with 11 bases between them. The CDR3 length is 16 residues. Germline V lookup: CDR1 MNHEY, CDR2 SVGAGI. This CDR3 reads CASSYTQVLYNSPLHF. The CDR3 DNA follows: TGTGCCAGCAGTTACACACAGGTTCTCTATAATTCACCCCTCCACTTT.

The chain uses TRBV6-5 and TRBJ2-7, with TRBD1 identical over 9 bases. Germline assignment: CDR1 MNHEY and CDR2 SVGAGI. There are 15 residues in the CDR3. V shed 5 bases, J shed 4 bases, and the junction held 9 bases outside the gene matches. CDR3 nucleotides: TGTGCCAGCAGTCCTTATACAGGGGGCACGTACGAGCAGTACTTC. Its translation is CASSPYTGGTYEQYF.

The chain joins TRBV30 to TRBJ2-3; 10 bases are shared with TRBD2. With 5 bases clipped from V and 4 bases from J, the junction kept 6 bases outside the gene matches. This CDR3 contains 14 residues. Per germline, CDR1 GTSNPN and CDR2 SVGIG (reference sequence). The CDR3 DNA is TGTGCCTGGGACGGACTAGCGGAGTCAGATACGCAGTATTTT. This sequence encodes CAWDGLAESDTQYF. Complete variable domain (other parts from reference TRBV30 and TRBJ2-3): SQTIHQWPATLVQPVGSPLSLECTVEGTSNPNLYWYRQAAGRGLQLLFYSVGIGQISSEVPQNLSASRPQDRQFILSSKKLLLSDSGFYLCAWDGLAESDTQYFGPGTRLTVL.

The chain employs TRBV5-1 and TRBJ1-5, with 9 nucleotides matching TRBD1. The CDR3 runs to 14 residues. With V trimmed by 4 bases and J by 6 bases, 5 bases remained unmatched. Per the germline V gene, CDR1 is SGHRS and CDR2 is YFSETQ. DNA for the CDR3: TGCGCCAGCAGCCCCGGACAGGGGATTCAGCCCCAGCATTTT. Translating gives CASSPGQGIQPQHF. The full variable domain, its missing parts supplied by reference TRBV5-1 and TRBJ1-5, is KAGVTQTPRYLIKTRGQQVTLSCSPISGHRSVSWYQQTPGQGLQFLFEYFSETQRNKGNFPGRFSGRQFSNSRSEMNVSTLELGDSALYLCASSPGQGIQPQHFGDGTRLSIL.

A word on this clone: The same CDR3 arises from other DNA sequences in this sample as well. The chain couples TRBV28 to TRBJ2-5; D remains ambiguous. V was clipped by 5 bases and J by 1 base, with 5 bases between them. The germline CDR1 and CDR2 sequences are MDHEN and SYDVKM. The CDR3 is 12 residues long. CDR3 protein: CASSRTQETQYF. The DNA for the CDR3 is TGTGCCAGCAGTCGGACCCAAGAGACCCAGTACTTC.